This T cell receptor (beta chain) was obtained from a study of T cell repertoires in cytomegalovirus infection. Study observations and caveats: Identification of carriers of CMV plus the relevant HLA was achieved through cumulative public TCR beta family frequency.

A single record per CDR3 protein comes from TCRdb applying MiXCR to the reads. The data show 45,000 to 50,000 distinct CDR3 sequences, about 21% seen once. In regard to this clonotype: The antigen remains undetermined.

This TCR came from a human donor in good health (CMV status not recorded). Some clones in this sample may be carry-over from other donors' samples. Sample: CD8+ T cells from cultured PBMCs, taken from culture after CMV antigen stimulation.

CDR3 sequence reads: CASTRGQIYNLAFF. CDR3 sequence (DNA): TGTGCCAGCACCCGCGGACAGATCTATAATTTAGCTTTCTTT. This chain joins TRBV28 and TRBJ1-1; a weak D match, TRBD1 (6 bases). The V end lost 7 bases, the J end lost 10 bases, and 22 bases lay between the germline ends. This CDR3 has 14 amino acids. The germline CDR1 and CDR2 sequences are MDHEN and SYDVKM. Full variable domain (missing parts from reference TRBV28 and TRBJ1-1): DVKVTQSSRYLVKRTGEKVFLECVQDMDHENMFWYRQDPGLGLRLIYFSYDVKMKEKGDIPEGYSVSREKKERFSLILESASTNQTSMYLCASTRGQIYNLAFFGQGTRLTVV.